This is a list of T cell receptor beta chains from one sample in a study of naive and memory T cell subsets. TCRdb itself ran the 5' RACE reads through MiXCR, one entry per CDR3 protein. The sample lists over 45,000 distinct CDR3 sequences; around 5% were seen once. These receptors were obtained from a female donor in good health. The CDR3 runs from the conserved cysteine through the conserved F or W.

v_call,cdr3_aa
TRBV5-1,CASSPTGDEKLFF
TRBV7-3,CASSLTPSISEQYF
TRBV13,CASSPRVDSGRSREQYF
TRBV13,CASSFNPGELFF
TRBV2,CASLPGQGMRTEAFF
TRBV6-5,CASSYGSGGYGYTF
TRBV4-3,CASSQIGQGTYEQYF
TRBV12-3/TRBV12-4,CASRPSGRDYNEQFF
TRBV20-1,CSALGGVSGNTIYF
TRBV28,CASSSGRVNYGYTF
TRBV6-2/TRBV6-3,CASSYAGGRAGEQYF
TRBV6-5,CASRPDGQPQHF
TRBV4-1,CASSQDGSVSSYNEQFF
TRBV20-1,CSARGEIVGGTEAFF
TRBV6-2/TRBV6-3,CASSYLIGDTGDTGELFF
TRBV20-1,CSARQGTYEQYF
TRBV29-1,CSVAPRTDTQYF
TRBV29-1,CSVGRQGPTQYF
TRBV3-1,CASSPRTSGETQYF
TRBV19,CASSPRTIQETQYF
TRBV5-1,CASRGQGIPWILQETQYF
TRBV13,CASSFGAHQETQYF
TRBV6-2/TRBV6-3,CASSNGGERAFF
TRBV6-5,CASSSPFGETQYF
TRBV5-4,CASSLPDIRETQYF
TRBV5-1,CASSLQDRRYEQYF
TRBV11-2,CASSIQLSNTEAFF
TRBV20-1,CSARVVNAGYEQFF
TRBV7-2,CASSLGLGQGNTGELFF
TRBV7-9,CASRRMPGHPYEQYF
TRBV27,CASREGTDTQYF
TRBV27,CASSPLGPSTDTQYF
TRBV7-8,CASSLARVEQYF
TRBV28,CASRQGVAFF
TRBV6-6,CASSYGRTNQPQHF
TRBV9,CASSVAGQGERDTQYF
TRBV7-2,CASSPQTPSYGYTF
TRBV20-1,CSARTSGNTGELFF
TRBV27,CASSLYRGVYTDTQYF
TRBV30,CAWSVPGYEAFF
TRBV27,CASSQRARGTMDYEQYF
TRBV6-5,CASSWARSYNSPLHF
TRBV28,CASRVFNEQFF
TRBV28,CASSRGGRANYGYTF
TRBV14,CASSQEWISSRRYF
TRBV5-1,CASSSRLAGGETQYF
TRBV9,CASSASPGDTEAFF
TRBV19,CASSEKRDTQYF
TRBV7-2,CASSLGGSRGYTGELFF
TRBV5-1,CASRSSGLREETQYF
TRBV5-5,CASSWSMNTEAFF